Sequencing of this TCR beta chain was carried out in a study of beta chain features in type 1 diabetes. Study information: Age, gender and cell yields were similar between patients and healthy donors. Broader study findings: PCR may have favored shorter templates equally in patients and controls. The study found moderately but significantly shorter TCRB CDR3s in all four CD4+ subsets of Type 1 diabetes patients.

Trimming shortened V by 0 bases and J by 4 bases, and 16 bases separated the two germline ends. Germline-derived CDR1 and CDR2 are SGHRS and YFSETQ. The CDR3 is 16 amino acids. cDNA synthesis used the whole RNA isolate, giving expressed TCRB sequences. Measured with immunoSEQ multiplex PCR; TCRdb has only the in-frame clones, and not every one. The table lists 120,000 to 150,000 clones, about 13% of them singletons, with around 1.4% in the top ten. CD45RO/CCR7/CD25/CD127/CD95/CD27 staining was used to isolate CD4+ naive, central memory, regulatory and stem cell-like memory cells by sorting. This clone occurred a few times. The antigen remains undetermined.

Sample: central memory CD4+ T cells from blood. The source is a man aged 18 to 35 with type 1 diabetes. This rearrangement joins TRBV5-1 to TRBJ2-5; tentative D call: TRBD1 (6 bases). The chain's CDR3 is CASSLGQASIRETQYF. The DNA for the CDR3 is TGCGCCAGCAGCTTGGGACAGGCTAGCATTAGAGAGACCCAGTACTTC. Full variable domain (missing parts from reference TRBV5-1 and TRBJ2-5): KAGVTQTPRYLIKTRGQQVTLSCSPISGHRSVSWYQQTPGQGLQFLFEYFSETQRNKGNFPGRFSGRQFSNSRSEMNVSTLELGDSALYLCASSLGQASIRETQYFGPGTRLLVL.